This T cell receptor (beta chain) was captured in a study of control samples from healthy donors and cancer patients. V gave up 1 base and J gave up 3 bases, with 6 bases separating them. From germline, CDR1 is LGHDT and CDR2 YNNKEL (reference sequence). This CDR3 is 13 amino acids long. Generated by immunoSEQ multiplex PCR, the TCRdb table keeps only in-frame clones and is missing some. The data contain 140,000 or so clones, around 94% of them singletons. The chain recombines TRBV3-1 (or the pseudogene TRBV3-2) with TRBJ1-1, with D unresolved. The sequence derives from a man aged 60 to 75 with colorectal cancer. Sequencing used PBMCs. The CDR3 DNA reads TGTGCCAGCAGCCAAGGTCAGTACACTGAAGCTTTCTTT. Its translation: CASSQGQYTEAFF.